The 27 T cell receptor beta chains presented below share a single source sample, sequenced in a study of shared clonotypes between healthy human individuals. Measured with immunoSEQ multiplex PCR; TCRdb has only the in-frame clones, and not every one. Seen here are over 700,000 clones, 55% to 80% observed once, and the top ten hold approximately 1.7%. The material sequenced was memory CD4+ T cells sorted from blood. As to subset: CD45RA-negative fraction. Receptors originate from a woman between 25 and 40 years old in good health.

This chain connects TRBV6-1 to TRBJ1-1; TRBD1 is a possible D gene (6 bases). This CDR3 has 13 residues. V gave up 4 bases and J gave up 4 bases, with 10 bases separating them. Germline lookup yields CDR1 MNHNS and CDR2 SASEGT. The CDR3 region is CASSGTVLTEAFF. The CDR3, as DNA: TGTGCCAGCAGTGGGACAGTGCTCACTGAAGCTTTCTTT.

The V and J genes are TRBV10-3 and TRBJ2-3; a possible D gene is TRBD2 (5 bases). The V gene lost 11 bases and the J gene lost 6 bases, with 6 bases spanning the gap. This CDR3 is 9 amino acids long. Per the germline V gene, CDR1 is ENHRY and CDR2 is SYGVKD. The CDR3 region is CAWRDTQYF. The CDR3 nucleotides read TGTGCCTGGAGGGATACGCAGTATTTT.

The chain has TRBV6-4 and TRBJ2-1; maybe TRBD2 (5 bases). The germline CDR1 and CDR2 sequences are MRHNA and SNTAGT. Trimming shortened V by 0 bases and J by 9 bases, and 9 bases separated the two germline ends. The CDR3 loop spans 13 amino acids. CDR3 protein: CASSDSERAEQFF. In nucleotides, the CDR3 is TGTGCCAGCAGTGACTCAGAGAGGGCTGAGCAGTTCTTC.

The gene calls are TRBV19 and TRBJ2-5; 8 nucleotides match TRBD1. The CDR3 totals 15 residues. V dropped 1 base and J dropped 1; count of bases not matched to a gene: 2. CDR1 LNHDA and CDR2 SQIVND come from the germline V gene (reference sequence). The DNA of the CDR3 is TGTGCCAGTAGTATAGGCCAGGGGGCCCAAGAGACCCAGTACTTC. Translation gives CASSIGQGAQETQYF.

The chain employs TRBV6-5 and TRBJ2-3; 9 positions match TRBD1. The germline V gene has CDR1 MNHEY and CDR2 SVGAGI. V lost 6 bases, J lost 9 bases, and 7 bases stayed unmatched. The CDR3 covers 13 residues. The CDR3 spells CASSSTGGRTQYF. CDR3 in DNA: TGTGCCAGCAGCTCGACAGGGGGGAGGACGCAGTATTTT.

This clone occurred a few times. The V call is TRBV28, the J call TRBJ1-1; TRBD1 matches at 7 bases. Germline-derived CDR1 and CDR2 are MDHEN and SYDVKM. The CDR3 is made up of 15 amino acids. V lost 5 bases, J lost 5 bases, and 11 bases stayed unmatched. The DNA for the CDR3 is TGTGCCAGCAGTGCCACTACGACAGGGTTAACTGAAGCTTTCTTT. As protein: CASSATTTGLTEAFF.

The rearrangement joins TRBV7-9 to TRBJ1-1; maybe TRBD1 (5 bases). The CDR3 contains 15 residues. The ends were cut back, 0 bases at V and 1 base at J, with 9 bases in the middle. The germline V gene has CDR1 SEHNR and CDR2 FQNEAQ (reference sequence). CDR3 loop: CASSLASGQNTEAFF. The CDR3 coding sequence is TGTGCCAGCAGCTTAGCCTCCGGACAGAACACTGAAGCTTTCTTT.

The chain joins TRBV28 to TRBJ2-3, with a possible D match to TRBD1 (6 bases). The CDR3 runs 13 residues. V was pared by 8 bases and J by 3 bases, with 12 bases between. The germline CDR1 and CDR2 sequences are MDHEN and SYDVKM. In DNA, the CDR3 is TGTGCCAGCCTAGGACAGCTGACAGATACGCAGTATTTT. This translates into CASLGQLTDTQYF.

The gene calls are TRBV4-1 and TRBJ1-6; 7 nucleotides match TRBD1. The CDR3 spans 17 residues. The germline CDR1 and CDR2 sequences are MGHRA and YSYEKL. Trimming removed 3 bases from V and 6 bases from J; junction bases left unmatched: 11. The CDR3 DNA reads as TGCGCCAGCAGCCAGAAGACAGGGAATCTAATTAATTCACCCCTCCACTTT. Translation gives CASSQKTGNLINSPLHF.

Regarding this clone: Distinct nucleotide sequences in the sample also encode this CDR3. The rearrangement links TRBV30 to TRBJ2-3; D is possibly TRBD2 (5 bases). Germline-derived CDR1 and CDR2 are GTSNPN and SVGIG (reference sequence). The CDR3 has 14 residues. The V gene lost 0 bases and the J gene lost 5 bases, with 12 bases spanning the gap. CDR3 protein: CAWSVKAAGDTQYF. In DNA form, the CDR3 reads TGTGCCTGGAGTGTAAAGGCGGCGGGAGATACGCAGTATTTT.

The chain recombines TRBV18 with TRBJ2-5, with D perhaps TRBD1 (6 bases). Trimming took 4 bases from V and 2 from J, leaving 11 bases between them. The CDR3 runs 14 residues. CDR1 is KGHSH, CDR2 LQKENI, per germline. Here the CDR3 reads CASSRSGQQETQYF. DNA of the CDR3: TGTGCCAGCTCACGAAGTGGACAGCAAGAGACCCAGTACTTC.

The chain employs TRBV5-1 and TRBJ2-1, with 8 bases aligning to TRBD1. The CDR3 runs 12 residues. V was pared by 4 bases and J by 8 bases, with 2 bases of the junction left unmatched. Germline loops: CDR1 SGHRS, CDR2 YFSETQ. The CDR3 protein is CASSPTGDEQFF. The CDR3 nucleotides read TGCGCCAGCAGCCCGACAGGGGATGAGCAGTTCTTC.

This clone was counted a few times. The V and J genes are TRBV2 and TRBJ2-3; no firm D call. With 4 bases removed from V and 0 bases from J, the gap between germline ends came to 11 bases. This CDR3 region has 15 residues. Germline CDR1 reads SNHLY; CDR2 reads FYNNEI. CDR3 nucleotide sequence: TGTGCCAGCAGTGGGTGGTCCCCCAGCACAGATACGCAGTATTTT. Protein sequence: CASSGWSPSTDTQYF. Complete variable domain (other parts from reference TRBV2 and TRBJ2-3): EPEVTQTPSHQVTQMGQEVILRCVPISNHLYFYWYRQILGQKVEFLVSFYNNEISEKSEIFDDQFSVERPDGSNFTLKIRSTKLEDSAMYFCASSGWSPSTDTQYFGPGTRLTVL.

This clone has a handful of counts. The V call is TRBV7-3, the J call TRBJ2-3; no clear D. Between the trimmed V and J ends, which lost 2 bases and 8 bases, there was a span of 11 bases. The CDR3 extends over 13 amino acids. CDR1 and CDR2 (germline): SGHTA, FQGTGA. This CDR3 reads CASSLSGRATQYF. The CDR3 region has the DNA TGTGCCAGCAGCTTATCTGGCCGAGCTACGCAGTATTTT. Variable domain in full (rest from reference TRBV7-3 and TRBJ2-3): GAGVSQTPSNKVTEKGKYVELRCDPISGHTALYWYRQSLGQGPEFLIYFQGTGAADDSGLPNDRFFAVRPEGSVSTLKIQRTERGDSAVYLCASSLSGRATQYFGPGTRLTVL.

The V gene is TRBV6-1, the J gene TRBJ1-2; D not certain. Trimming removed 4 bases from V and 4 bases from J, with 7 bases in between. The CDR3 totals 12 residues. The germline CDR1 and CDR2 sequences are MNHNS and SASEGT. CDR3 in DNA: TGTGCCAGCAGTGGAAACGGCTATGGCTACACCTTC. Translation gives CASSGNGYGYTF.

V gene TRBV5-1 combines with J gene TRBJ2-1; 9 positions match TRBD2. V shed 3 bases and J 5 bases; nucleotides not matched to a gene: 6. The CDR3 runs 15 residues. Germline lookup yields CDR1 SGHRS and CDR2 YFSETQ. CDR3: CASSSGTSRNNEQFF. The DNA of the CDR3 is TGCGCCAGCAGCTCCGGGACTAGCAGAAACAATGAGCAGTTCTTC.

The chain combines TRBV10-1 with TRBJ2-1; the D is unclear. The germline V gene has CDR1 WNHNN and CDR2 SYGVQD (reference sequence). With 4 bases removed from V and 8 bases from J, the gap between germline ends came to 15 bases. This CDR3 spans 14 amino acids. CDR3 residues: CASSVGSGYDEQFF. In DNA, the CDR3 is TGCGCCAGCAGTGTGGGTTCGGGTTACGATGAGCAGTTCTTC.

J is TRBJ2-1 and V is TRBV11-3; 9 bases line up with TRBD2. The CDR3 runs to 14 residues. V lost 3 bases, J lost 8 bases, and 5 bases stayed unmatched. CDR1 and CDR2 (germline): SGHNT, YENEEA. The CDR3 spells CASSLGSGRHEQFF. The CDR3, as DNA: TGTGCCAGCAGCTTGGGGAGCGGGAGGCATGAGCAGTTCTTC.

This chain joins TRBV11-2 and TRBJ1-6; tentatively, D is TRBD1 (6 bases). This CDR3 has 14 residues. Germline CDR1 SGHAT, CDR2 FQNNGV. V was cut by 1 base and J by 8 bases, with 9 bases left in between. This chain's CDR3 is CASSLVPGDSPLHF. The CDR3 DNA sequence: TGTGCCAGCAGCTTAGTCCCAGGGGATTCACCCCTCCACTTT.

This sequence joins TRBV2 and TRBJ2-3; no firm D call. There are 13 residues in the CDR3. Trimming stripped 3 bases from V and 0 bases from J, with 4 bases between. The germline gives CDR1 SNHLY, CDR2 FYNNEI. The CDR3 DNA reads as TGTGCCAGCAGTGATGAGAGCACAGATACGCAGTATTTT. Its translation: CASSDESTDTQYF.

The V gene is TRBV2, the J gene TRBJ2-7, with 9 positions matching TRBD1. V lost 5 bases to trimming and J lost 0 bases; unmatched junction nucleotides: 11. Germline V gene lookup returns CDR1 SNHLY and CDR2 FYNNEI. The CDR3 is 17 amino acids. The CDR3: CASSQRRTGVFSYEQYF. CDR3 DNA: TGTGCCAGCAGTCAAAGACGGACAGGGGTTTTCTCCTACGAGCAGTACTTC.

This clone was recorded once. The chain employs TRBV10-1 and TRBJ2-7; D is undetermined. V was pared by 3 bases and J by 3 bases, with 15 bases between. CDR1 and CDR2 (germline): WNHNN, SYGVQD (reference sequence). The CDR3 runs 15 residues. The DNA of the CDR3 is TGCGCCAGCAGTGATGTATTTGGGAATATCTACGAGCAGTACTTC. It translates to CASSDVFGNIYEQYF.

The chain recombines TRBV28 with TRBJ2-7, with 11 bases lining up with TRBD2. Germline V lookup: CDR1 MDHEN, CDR2 SYDVKM. The junction had 4 bases not matched to a gene; V was cut back by 9 bases and J by 0 bases. This CDR3 is 14 amino acids long. Here the CDR3 reads CASIAGGSSYEQYF. As DNA, the CDR3 is TGTGCCAGTATAGCGGGAGGGAGCTCCTACGAGCAGTACTTC.

The sample holds one count of this clone. The chain couples TRBV15 to TRBJ2-5, with 7 nucleotides matching TRBD1. The DNA matches TRBJ2-7 better at its end, which makes the J call doubtful. CDR1 and CDR2 (germline): LNHNV, YYDKDF (reference sequence). CDR3 length: 15 residues. DNA for the CDR3: TGTGCCACCAGCAGAGAGGGACAGAACTCCTACGAGCAGTACTTC. This gives the protein CATSREGQNSYEQYF.

The rearrangement links TRBV28 to TRBJ2-5; possible D gene TRBD1, 5 bases. This CDR3 region has 14 residues. Germline V lookup: CDR1 MDHEN, CDR2 SYDVKM. The ends were cut back, 5 bases at V and 2 bases at J, with 12 bases in the middle. CDR3 in amino acids: CASSKQVQQETQYF. CDR3 coding DNA: TGTGCCAGCAGTAAACAGGTTCAGCAAGAGACCCAGTACTTC.

This chain connects TRBV28 to TRBJ1-5; 7 nucleotides agree with TRBD1. The CDR3 is made up of 12 amino acids. The V segment lost 6 bases and the J segment 5 bases; nucleotides outside the gene matches: 1. CDR1 is MDHEN and CDR2 is SYDVKM in the germline V gene. The CDR3 is CASRGQHQPQHF. DNA of the CDR3: TGTGCCAGCAGGGGACAGCATCAGCCCCAGCATTTT.

The V and J genes are TRBV6-1 and TRBJ1-2; weak D call: TRBD1 (5 bases). Germline values: CDR1 MNHNS, CDR2 SASEGT. The CDR3 is 12 amino acids. Between the trimmed V and J ends, which lost 4 bases and 6 bases, there was a span of 9 bases. Here the CDR3 reads CASSVGAHGYTF. The CDR3 nucleotides are TGTGCCAGCAGTGTAGGGGCTCATGGCTACACCTTC.